These 26 T cell receptor beta chains originate from one sample sequenced in a study of T cell clonotyping in hematopoietic cell transplantation. Clones were sequenced by immunoSEQ multiplex PCR, and TCRdb holds only the in-frame ones, with some missing. In the table there are 5,500 to 7,500 clones, approximately 96% of which are singletons. Material: PBMCs, obtained 30 days after allogeneic stem cell transplant. The receptors come from a male patient between 35 and 55 years old who had an allogeneic stem cell transplant from a related donor, so the T cells may come from the graft donor. Some clones in this sample may be carry-over from other donors' samples.

The table lists this clone with a count of one. This rearrangement joins TRBV4-2 to TRBJ1-4; D not resolved. The CDR3 is made up of 18 amino acids. V lost 1 base and J lost 0, with 15 bases in between. CDR1 and CDR2 from the germline V gene are LGHNA and YNFKEQ. Written as DNA, the CDR3 is TGTGCCAGCAGCCAAGTAGGTCACTCCGGCGCAACTAATGAAAAACTGTTTTTT. Amino acids: CASSQVGHSGATNEKLFF.

This rearrangement joins TRBV4-2 to TRBJ1-1, with D uncertain. CDR3 length: 13 amino acids. V was clipped by 1 base and J by 1 base, with 4 bases between them. CDR1 and CDR2 (germline): LGHNA, YNFKEQ. The CDR3 DNA follows: TGTGCCAGCAGCCAAGGCAGGAACACTGAAGCTTTCTTT. Translation gives CASSQGRNTEAFF.

As DNA, the CDR3 is TGTGCCAGCAGTTACTCGTCTTTTAAGGGCACCGGGGAGCTGTTTTTT. Translation gives CASSYSSFKGTGELFF. This sequence joins TRBV6-5 and TRBJ2-2, with D unclear. V was clipped by 0 bases and J by 4 bases, with 12 bases between them. The CDR3 consists of 16 residues. Germline values: CDR1 MNHEY, CDR2 SVGAGI.

The CDR3 region has the DNA TGTGCCATCAGTGAGACTATCGGACAGAGCTATGGCTACACCTTC. It is translated as CAISETIGQSYGYTF. The V call is TRBV10-3, the J call TRBJ1-2; D is possibly TRBD1 (6 bases). Germline V gene lookup returns CDR1 ENHRY and CDR2 SYGVKD. Trimming left V 2 bases short and J 4 bases short, with 14 bases between. The length of the CDR3 is 15 residues.

The V gene is TRBV5-6, the J gene TRBJ1-1; no clear D. Deletions cut 0 bases from V and 4 bases from J, with 10 bases between. The CDR3 consists of 14 residues. Germline V gene data show CDR1 as SGHDT and CDR2 as YYEEEE. CDR3 in DNA: TGTGCCAGCAGCTTGGAAGCGTACACCACTGAAGCTTTCTTT. This encodes CASSLEAYTTEAFF. Supplemented by reference TRBV5-6 and TRBJ1-1, the full variable domain reads DAGVTQSPTHLIKTRGQQVTLRCSPKSGHDTVSWYQQALGQGPQFIFQYYEEEERQRGNFPDRFSGHQFPNYSSELNVNALLLGDSALYLCASSLEAYTTEAFFGQGTRLTVV.

The chain uses TRBV7-2 and TRBJ2-2; TRBD1 or TRBD2 may be the D gene (5 bases each). The CDR3 is made up of 17 amino acids. Germline V lookup: CDR1 SGHTA, CDR2 FQGNSA. V was shortened by 2 bases and J by 0 bases, with 13 bases between the two germline ends. The CDR3 protein is CASSLTPGRPNTGELFF. Written as DNA, the CDR3 is TGTGCCAGCAGCTTAACGCCGGGACGGCCGAACACCGGGGAGCTGTTTTTT.

The DNA for the CDR3 is TGTGCCAGCAGCAAGACTTTACAGGGGGCGAAGGACTATGGCTACACCTTC. This codes for CASSKTLQGAKDYGYTF. This chain connects TRBV21-1 to TRBJ1-2; whether TRBD1, the table's D call, matches the DNA was not checked. TRBV21-1 is termed a pseudogene. The CDR3 sequence is 17 residues long.

The chain uses TRBV7-2 and TRBJ1-2, with D unresolved. Trimming removed 5 bases from V and 1 base from J, with 8 bases in between. In germline, CDR1 is SGHTA, CDR2 FQGNSA. CDR3 length: 13 residues. The CDR3 nucleotides are TGTGCCAGCAGCCCCTCTATTAACTATGGCTACACCTTC. This encodes CASSPSINYGYTF.

The CDR3 nucleotides are TGTGCCTGGACACAGCATAGCAATCAGCCCCAGCATTTT. This sequence encodes CAWTQHSNQPQHF. The chain recombines TRBV30 with TRBJ1-5, with D unclear. Trimming stripped 4 bases from V and 0 bases from J, with 7 bases between. Germline values: CDR1 GTSNPN, CDR2 SVGIG (reference sequence). This CDR3 has 13 amino acids.

This clone was seen a single time. The chain uses TRBV5-6 and TRBJ1-2; TRBD1 matches 11 bases. Germline assignment: CDR1 SGHDT and CDR2 YYEEEE. V was clipped by 4 bases and J by 7 bases; unmatched bases: 6. This CDR3 contains 14 residues. CDR3 sequence: CASSRRDRGGGYTF. DNA of the CDR3: TGTGCCAGCAGCCGCCGGGACAGGGGGGGTGGCTACACCTTC.

J is TRBJ2-1 and V is TRBV11-3, with 8 bases matching TRBD2. Germline CDR1 is SGHNT and CDR2 is YENEEA. The CDR3 contains 13 residues. The J segment lost 7 bases and the V segment lost 5 bases, leaving 4 bases of the junction unmatched. CDR3 amino acids: CASSAGTSNEQFF. The CDR3 region has the DNA TGTGCCAGCAGCGCCGGGACTAGTAATGAGCAGTTCTTC.

This sequence joins TRBV30 and TRBJ2-7, with 9 bases identical to TRBD2. Germline V gene lookup returns CDR1 GTSNPN and CDR2 SVGIG (reference sequence). This CDR3 has 16 amino acids. J was trimmed by 3 bases and V by 1 base; bases with no gene match: 10. The CDR3 loop is CAWSAGSGRLSYEQYF. CDR3 bases: TGTGCCTGGAGTGCGGGTAGCGGGAGACTGAGCTACGAGCAGTACTTC.

The chain carries TRBV11-1 and TRBJ1-2; D ambiguous. Deletions cut 0 bases from V and 4 bases from J, with 21 bases between. The CDR3 extends over 18 amino acids. CDR1 SGHAT and CDR2 FQDESV come from the germline V gene (reference sequence). The CDR3 DNA sequence: TGTGCCAGCAGCTTAGCCCGTAGGTCTTATGTTCTTCTCTATGGCTACACCTTC. Translating it yields CASSLARRSYVLLYGYTF.

This clone has only a few counts. This chain joins TRBV19 and TRBJ1-5; a weak D match, TRBD1 (5 bases). Germline values: CDR1 LNHDA, CDR2 SQIVND (reference sequence). There are 15 residues in the CDR3. V lost 6 bases to trimming and J lost 3 bases, with 15 bases between them. The CDR3 DNA follows: TGTGCCAGTAGCTTGATGTGGGGCAACAATCAGCCCCAGCATTTT. The encoded protein is CASSLMWGNNQPQHF.

The chain couples TRBV5-1 to TRBJ1-4, with 8 bases aligning to TRBD1. V dropped 6 bases and J dropped 5; count of bases not matched to a gene: 12. Germline V lookup: CDR1 SGHRS, CDR2 YFSETQ. CDR3 length equals 16 residues. The CDR3 sequence is CASNSGTGRINEKLFF. In nucleotides, the CDR3 is TGCGCCAGCAATAGTGGGACAGGCCGGATAAATGAAAAACTGTTTTTT.

The chain couples TRBV2 to TRBJ2-7; a possible D gene is TRBD1 (6 bases). V was clipped by 6 bases and J by 5 bases, with 14 bases between them. Germline values: CDR1 SNHLY, CDR2 FYNNEI. The CDR3 is 13 amino acids. CDR3 protein: CASSLTGTHEQYF. CDR3 nucleotides: TGTGCCAGCAGCCTAACAGGGACCCACGAGCAGTACTTC. The full variable domain, in which reference TRBV2 and TRBJ2-7 provide the parts outside the CDR3, is EPEVTQTPSHQVTQMGQEVILRCVPISNHLYFYWYRQILGQKVEFLVSFYNNEISEKSEIFDDQFSVERPDGSNFTLKIRSTKLEDSAMYFCASSLTGTHEQYFGPGTRLTVT.

The chain couples TRBV4-1 to TRBJ1-1; 9 nucleotides line up with TRBD1. The ends lost 6 bases at V and 4 bases at J; junction bases unmatched: 9. Germline V gene data show CDR1 as MGHRA and CDR2 as YSYEKL. The CDR3 length is 15 residues. This CDR3 reads CASRQNAQGATEAFF. CDR3 coding DNA: TGCGCCAGCAGGCAGAATGCACAGGGGGCCACTGAAGCTTTCTTT.

This chain joins TRBV10-3 and TRBJ2-1; 7 nucleotides agree with TRBD1. The CDR3 runs 12 residues. Trimming cost V 6 bases and J 6 bases; bases outside gene matches: 2. Germline loops: CDR1 ENHRY, CDR2 SYGVKD. The chain's CDR3 is CAISSGGNEQFF. CDR3 DNA sequence: TGTGCCATCAGCTCAGGGGGCAATGAGCAGTTCTTC.

The chain combines TRBV30 with TRBJ1-1; 7 positions agree with TRBD1. CDR3 length: 13 residues. CDR1 and CDR2 (germline): GTSNPN, SVGIG (reference sequence). The ends lost 5 bases at V and 3 bases at J; junction bases unmatched: 6. DNA of the CDR3: TGTGCCTGGTCCCAGGGGGGTCACACTGAAGCTTTCTTT. Protein sequence: CAWSQGGHTEAFF.

The chain links TRBV5-5 to TRBJ2-7; 10 bases line up with TRBD2. The CDR3 consists of 15 residues. Germline V gene sequence: CDR1 SGHKS, CDR2 YYEKEE (reference sequence). V gave up 4 bases and J gave up 6 bases; unmatched junction bases: 10. The CDR3 coding sequence is TGTGCCAGCAGCCTGGGAAGCGGGAGGGCCCTCGAGCAGTACTTC. This gives the protein CASSLGSGRALEQYF.

This chain links TRBV30 with TRBJ1-1, with D hard to call. The CDR3 sequence is 13 residues long. Trimming took off 3 bases at V and 2 bases at J, with 10 bases between the two ends. Germline V lookup: CDR1 GTSNPN, CDR2 SVGIG (reference sequence). The CDR3 nucleotides are TGTGCCTGGAGCAAACAGCTTAACACTGAAGCTTTCTTT. Protein: CAWSKQLNTEAFF.

The genes are TRBV30 and TRBJ1-3; D might be TRBD1 (5 bases). Germline CDR1 and CDR2: GTSNPN and SVGIG (reference sequence). This CDR3 region has 14 residues. Trimming pared 3 bases from V and 4 bases from J, leaving 13 bases between. The CDR3 loop is CAWSLANRGNTIYF. The CDR3 DNA follows: TGTGCCTGGAGCCTAGCGAACAGGGGAAACACCATATATTTT.

This clone was counted a single time. The J gene is TRBJ2-5, the V gene TRBV5-1, with D perhaps given as TRBD1 or TRBD2 (5 bases each). V was pared by 1 base and J by 4 bases, with 11 bases between. CDR1 and CDR2 from the germline V gene are SGHRS and YFSETQ. The length of the CDR3 is 14 residues. The CDR3 region has the DNA TGCGCCAGCAGCTTGTCGGCAGGGAGAGAGACCCAGTACTTC. Its translation is CASSLSAGRETQYF.

This rearrangement joins TRBV6-6 to TRBJ2-1; D gene uncertain. Trimming stripped 5 bases from V and 0 bases from J, with 11 bases between. The CDR3 loop spans 15 amino acids. Per the germline V gene, CDR1 is MNHNY and CDR2 is SVGAGI (reference sequence). CDR3 in amino acids: CASSDALSSYNEQFF. Written as DNA, the CDR3 is TGTGCCAGCAGTGACGCATTGAGCTCCTACAATGAGCAGTTCTTC.

This chain uses TRBV7-6 with TRBJ2-2; TRBD1 might be the D (5 bases). The V end was cut by 10 bases, the J end by 3 bases, with 9 bases between. This CDR3 region has 12 residues. Germline V lookup: CDR1 SGHVS, CDR2 FNYEAQ. The CDR3 DNA reads TGTGCCACCTTAGGGGACACCGGGGAGCTGTTTTTT. As protein: CATLGDTGELFF.

The rearrangement links TRBV5-6 to TRBJ2-7; 7 bases agree with TRBD2. The CDR3 has 16 residues. The germline V gene has CDR1 SGHDT and CDR2 YYEEEE. The ends lost 0 bases at V and 3 bases at J; junction bases unmatched: 9. CDR3 sequence: CASSLARASGFYEQYF. The CDR3 coding sequence is TGTGCCAGCAGCTTGGCCCGGGCTAGCGGCTTCTACGAGCAGTACTTC. The variable domain in full, completed from reference TRBV5-6 and TRBJ2-7, reads DAGVTQSPTHLIKTRGQQVTLRCSPKSGHDTVSWYQQALGQGPQFIFQYYEEEERQRGNFPDRFSGHQFPNYSSELNVNALLLGDSALYLCASSLARASGFYEQYFGPGTRLTVT.